The 21 T cell receptor beta chains reported below all come from one sample, sequenced in a study of shared clonotypes between healthy human individuals. As defined, naive CD8 cells were CD45RO-negative and positively selected for CCR7, with terminally differentiated effector memory CD45RA+ cells excluded. Profiled with immunoSEQ multiplex PCR; TCRdb holds only in-frame clones, not every one. The sample carries roughly 600,000 clones, nearly 98% recorded once. Sequences were obtained from naive CD8+ T cells sorted from blood. The origin of the receptors is a man aged 25 to 40 in good health.

The gene calls are TRBV7-2 and TRBJ1-5, with unresolved D. The CDR3 contains 15 residues. The V end was cut by 5 bases, the J end by 6 bases, with 17 bases between. CDR1 and CDR2 (germline): SGHTA, FQGNSA. CDR3 DNA: TGTGCCAGCAGCCCCGGGCAGATCGGTCGTCAGCCCCAGCATTTT. It yields the protein CASSPGQIGRQPQHF.

This sequence joins TRBV5-1 and TRBJ1-2, with TRBD1 matching over 7 bases. The V and J ends lost 4 bases and 4 bases, in that order; junction bases with no gene match: 16. Germline CDR1 reads SGHRS; CDR2 reads YFSETQ. The length of the CDR3 is 17 residues. The CDR3 nucleotides read TGCGCCAGCAGCCCAGAGGACAGGCGTTCCCGCCCCTATGGCTACACCTTC. Its translation: CASSPEDRRSRPYGYTF.

The chain carries TRBV27 and TRBJ2-3; 11 bases are shared with TRBD1. The CDR3 runs to 15 residues. V shed 6 bases, J shed 5 bases, and the junction held 7 bases outside the gene matches. Germline loops: CDR1 MNHEY, CDR2 SMNVEV (reference sequence). CDR3 nucleotides: TGTGCCAGCAGGATCGGGACAGGGGGTGGAGATACGCAGTATTTT. Amino acids: CASRIGTGGGDTQYF.

CDR3 residues: CASTNSLGVLNEQFF. CDR3 in DNA: TGTGCCAGTACCAATAGTTTGGGAGTCCTCAATGAGCAGTTCTTC. This sequence joins TRBV19 and TRBJ2-1; maybe TRBD2 (5 bases). V lost 7 bases, J lost 6 bases, and 19 bases lay in between. Germline lookup yields CDR1 LNHDA and CDR2 SQIVND (reference sequence). This CDR3 has 15 residues.

As concerns this clone: At the DNA level, this CDR3 is encoded by other sequences in the same sample as well. The rearrangement joins TRBV13 to TRBJ2-5; 13 bases fit TRBD2. This CDR3 has 15 residues. Germline CDR1 and CDR2: PRHDT and FYEKMQ (reference sequence). Losses at the gene ends were 3 bases for V and 5 bases for J; bases not matched to a gene: 3. Here the CDR3 reads CASSLGLAGLETQYF. The CDR3, as DNA: TGTGCCAGCAGCTTGGGACTAGCGGGATTGGAGACCCAGTACTTC.

This chain connects TRBV7-9 to TRBJ2-7; unclear D gene. CDR3 length equals 12 residues. With 3 bases removed from V and 2 bases from J, the gap between germline ends came to 5 bases. Germline V gene lookup returns CDR1 SEHNR and CDR2 FQNEAQ (reference sequence). CDR3 amino acids: CASSFLPYEQYF. The DNA for the CDR3 is TGTGCCAGCAGCTTTCTCCCCTACGAGCAGTACTTC.

The chain uses TRBV6-4 and TRBJ1-1; perhaps TRBD1 as D (5 bases). CDR1 and CDR2 (germline): MRHNA, SNTAGT. The CDR3 is 15 residues long. Trimming shortened V by 2 bases and J by 4 bases, and 14 bases separated the two germline ends. CDR3 loop: CASSDRPRGFTEAFF. The CDR3 coding sequence is TGTGCCAGCAGTGACCGACCTAGGGGTTTCACTGAAGCTTTCTTT.

The chain links TRBV19 to TRBJ1-1; no clear D gene. The V gene lost 3 bases and the J gene lost 3 bases, with 17 bases spanning the gap. Germline V gene lookup returns CDR1 LNHDA and CDR2 SQIVND (reference sequence). This CDR3 comprises 16 residues. CDR3 nucleotide sequence: TGTGCCAGTAGTATTGGTCTAGCTGGGCCGGACACTGAAGCTTTCTTT. Amino acid sequence: CASSIGLAGPDTEAFF.

The gene calls are TRBV7-6 and TRBJ1-1, with D possibly being TRBD1 (5 bases). The CDR3 is 15 residues long. Germline loops: CDR1 SGHVS, CDR2 FNYEAQ. V lost 1 base, J lost 4 bases, and 13 bases lay in between. The CDR3 loop reads CASSLEWGGGTEAFF. CDR3 bases: TGTGCCAGCAGCTTAGAATGGGGCGGAGGCACTGAAGCTTTCTTT. Full variable domain (rest looked up from reference TRBV7-6 and TRBJ1-1): GAGVSQSPRYKVTKRGQDVALRCDPISGHVSLYWYRQALGQGPEFLTYFNYEAQQDKSGLPNDRFSAERPEGSISTLTIQRTEQRDSAMYRCASSLEWGGGTEAFFGQGTRLTVV.

This chain joins TRBV6-1 and TRBJ2-1; 7 bases fit TRBD1. J gave up 6 bases and V 10 bases, and 12 bases lay outside the gene matches. The CDR3 loop spans 14 amino acids. Germline V CDR1 and CDR2: MNHNS, SASEGT. The CDR3 DNA is TGTGCCATAACAGGGGACGCCAGGGGCAATGAGCAGTTCTTC. This encodes CAITGDARGNEQFF.

The J gene is TRBJ2-7, the V gene TRBV9; 7 nucleotides agree with TRBD2. The CDR3 is 17 amino acids. Germline lookup yields CDR1 SGDLS and CDR2 YYNGEE. Trimming took 0 bases from V and 0 from J; bases not matched to a gene: 9. As DNA, the CDR3 is TGTGCCAGCAGCGTAGGCGGGCGAGCGGGGTCCTCCTACGAGCAGTACTTC. Amino acids: CASSVGGRAGSSYEQYF. Full variable domain (rest looked up from reference TRBV9 and TRBJ2-7): DSGVTQTPKHLITATGQRVTLRCSPRSGDLSVYWYQQSLDQGLQFLIQYYNGEERAKGNILERFSAQQFPDLHSELNLSSLELGDSALYFCASSVGGRAGSSYEQYFGPGTRLTVT.

This chain joins TRBV7-8 and TRBJ2-1; 9 nucleotides line up with TRBD1. Per the germline V gene, CDR1 is SGHVS and CDR2 is FQNEAQ. This CDR3 is 15 amino acids long. Germline trimming cut 5 bases from V and 4 bases from J; bases unmatched to any gene: 6. The CDR3: CASSPDRGVYNEQFF. The CDR3 region has the DNA TGTGCCAGCAGCCCGGACAGGGGTGTATACAATGAGCAGTTCTTC. Full variable domain (missing parts from reference TRBV7-8 and TRBJ2-1): GAGVSQSPRYKVAKRGQDVALRCDPISGHVSLFWYQQALGQGPEFLTYFQNEAQLDKSGLPSDRFFAERPEGSVSTLKIQRTQQEDSAVYLCASSPDRGVYNEQFFGPGTRLTVL.

This chain links TRBV7-8 with TRBJ2-3, with D perhaps TRBD1 (6 bases). Germline-derived CDR1 and CDR2 are SGHVS and FQNEAQ. Trimming cost V 7 bases and J 0 bases, with 20 bases left between them. CDR3 size: 17 residues. The CDR3 loop is CASTPPQDSPSTDTQYF. CDR3 sequence (DNA): TGTGCCAGCACCCCACCCCAGGACAGTCCTAGCACAGATACGCAGTATTTT.

This CDR3 is CATSGSSYNEQFF. CDR3 nucleotide sequence: TGTGCCACCAGCGGGAGCTCCTACAATGAGCAGTTCTTC. The gene calls are TRBV15 and TRBJ2-1, with D possibly matching TRBD2 (5 bases). V lost 5 bases to trimming and J lost 0 bases, with 5 bases between them. The CDR3 has 13 residues. Germline CDR1 LNHNV, CDR2 YYDKDF (reference sequence). The full variable domain, in which reference TRBV15 and TRBJ2-1 provide the parts outside the CDR3, is DAMVIQNPRYQVTQFGKPVTLSCSQTLNHNVMYWYQQKSSQAPKLLFHYYDKDFNNEADTPDNFQSRRPNTSFCFLDIRSPGLGDTAMYLCATSGSSYNEQFFGPGTRLTVL.

V gene TRBV5-5 combines with J gene TRBJ2-2, with TRBD1 matching 7 bases. The CDR3 is made up of 15 amino acids. Germline V gene sequence: CDR1 SGHKS, CDR2 YYEKEE (reference sequence). After removal of 6 bases from V and 6 bases from J, the junction contained 11 bases not matched to a gene. The CDR3 region is CASILDRVSPGELFF. The CDR3 coding sequence is TGTGCCAGCATCCTTGACAGGGTCAGTCCCGGGGAGCTGTTTTTT.

A single count supports this clone. V usage is TRBV10-3 and J usage is TRBJ1-5; 8 bases agree with TRBD1. There are 16 residues in the CDR3. V trimming: 2 bases; J trimming: 7 bases; junction bases outside the gene matches: 10. Per the germline V gene, CDR1 is ENHRY and CDR2 is SYGVKD. For the CDR3, the DNA is TGTGCCATCAGTGAGGGTTCCGACAGGGGCAGGCAGCCCCAGCATTTT. Translated, it gives CAISEGSDRGRQPQHF.

In the case of this clone: Different DNA sequences within this sample yield the same CDR3. The chain has TRBV10-3 and TRBJ2-5; D gene unclear. The V gene's germline CDR1 is ENHRY and CDR2 SYGVKD. Trimming shortened V by 6 bases and J by 0 bases, and 2 bases separated the two germline ends. The CDR3 extends over 11 amino acids. CDR3 loop: CAISDQETQYF. Written as DNA, the CDR3 is TGTGCCATCAGCGACCAAGAGACCCAGTACTTC.

The J gene is TRBJ2-1, the V gene TRBV27; TRBD2 matches at 8 bases. This CDR3 has 16 amino acids. Looked up from germline, CDR1 is MNHEY and CDR2 is SMNVEV (reference sequence). With V trimmed by 2 bases and J by 8 bases, 11 bases remained unmatched. The CDR3 region has the DNA TGTGCCAGCAGTTTAGGGGGACTAGGTCCCGGGGATGAGCAGTTCTTC. The encoded protein is CASSLGGLGPGDEQFF.

This clone was counted once. V and J are TRBV5-6 and TRBJ2-7; tentative D call: TRBD1 (6 bases). The CDR3 has 13 residues. The germline gives CDR1 SGHDT, CDR2 YYEEEE. Trimming shortened V by 4 bases and J by 6 bases, and 14 bases separated the two germline ends. The chain's CDR3 is CASSPGTGFEQYF. CDR3 DNA: TGTGCCAGCAGCCCTGGAACAGGGTTCGAGCAGTACTTC.

CDR3 protein: CASSYEKLFF. DNA for the CDR3: TGTGCCAGCAGCTATGAAAAACTGTTTTTT. The chain recombines TRBV6-1 with TRBJ1-4, with D hard to call. The V end was cut by 6 bases, the J end by 6 bases, with 2 bases between. CDR1 and CDR2 (germline): MNHNS, SASEGT. The CDR3 contains 10 residues.

This chain joins TRBV29-1 and TRBJ2-1; TRBD2 matches 7 bases. Per the germline V gene, CDR1 is SQVTM and CDR2 is ANQGSEA. The V and J ends lost 2 bases and 0 bases, in that order; junction bases with no gene match: 7. This CDR3 region has 16 residues. CDR3 DNA: TGCAGCGTTGAACCCACGGGAGGAAGCTCCTACAATGAGCAGTTCTTC. It specifies CSVEPTGGSSYNEQFF.